This T cell receptor beta chain was observed in a study of blood T cell repertoires in COVID-19. Study information: The cDNA or gDNA used as material had been derived from T cells, B-cell-depleted T cells, or PBMCs.

Patients at the Seattle site were enrolled during active infection and followed longitudinally. The CDR3 runs to 15 residues. The trim removed 1 base at V and 0 bases at J, leaving 1 base unmatched. The germline CDR1 and CDR2 sequences are SGHNT and YYREEE (reference sequence). In the original processing: Amplifying reference gene primers gave estimates of nucleated cell counts. Method: immunoSEQ multiplex PCR; TCRdb's copy keeps in-frame clones and lacks some. V, J and clone size derive from that table, while D and trimming were established from the DNA sequence. The table includes a few hundred thousand clones, about nine tenths detected once.

This chain connects TRBV5-4 to TRBJ2-5; 9 bases align to TRBD2. The sequenced material came from peripheral blood. The clonotype was recovered from a woman aged 45-65 years with COVID-19, enrolled during active disease. CDR3 loop: CASSLPSGNQETQYF. For the CDR3, the DNA is TGTGCCAGCAGCTTGCCTAGCGGGAACCAAGAGACCCAGTACTTC. Full variable domain (remainder filled in from reference TRBV5-4 and TRBJ2-5): ETGVTQSPTHLIKTRGQQVTLRCSSQSGHNTVSWYQQALGQGPQFIFQYYREEENGRGNFPPRFSGLQFPNYSSELNVNALELDDSALYLCASSLPSGNQETQYFGPGTRLLVL.